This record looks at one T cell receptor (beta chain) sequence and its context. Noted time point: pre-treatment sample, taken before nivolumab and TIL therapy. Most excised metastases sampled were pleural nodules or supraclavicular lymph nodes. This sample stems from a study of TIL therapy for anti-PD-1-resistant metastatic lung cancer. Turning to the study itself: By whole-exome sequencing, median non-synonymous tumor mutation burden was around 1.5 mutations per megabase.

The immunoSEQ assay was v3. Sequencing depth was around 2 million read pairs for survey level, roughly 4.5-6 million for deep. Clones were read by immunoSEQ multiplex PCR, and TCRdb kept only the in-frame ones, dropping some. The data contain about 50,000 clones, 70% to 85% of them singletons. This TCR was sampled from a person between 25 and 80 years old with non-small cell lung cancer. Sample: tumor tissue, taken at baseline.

Written as DNA, the CDR3 is TGTGCCAGCAGCCAATCTGGATACAATGAGCAGTTCTTC. Translated: CASSQSGYNEQFF. The rearrangement joins TRBV16 to TRBJ2-1; no clear D. Germline V gene sequence: CDR1 KGHSY, CDR2 FQNENV. The CDR3 is made up of 13 amino acids. The V end was cut by 0 bases, the J end by 4 bases, with 4 bases between. Supplemented by reference TRBV16 and TRBJ2-1, the full variable domain reads GEEVAQTPKHLVRGEGQKAKLYCAPIKGHSYVFWYQQVLKNEFKFLISFQNENVFDETGMPKERFSAKCLPNSPCSLEIQATKLEDSAVYFCASSQSGYNEQFFGPGTRLTVL.